Detailed here is one T cell receptor (beta chain). The antigen is undetermined. From germline, CDR1 is MNHNS and CDR2 SASEGT. The CDR3 is 12 amino acids. Trimming cost V 4 bases and J 8 bases, with 11 bases left between them. Primers for the PCR totalled 60 Vbeta and 13 Jbeta. Data came from immunoSEQ multiplex PCR; TCRdb stores just in-frame clones and leaves some out. The table includes about 160,000 clones, 83% detected once. These data belong to a study of cytomegalovirus exposure and HLA in healthy donors. Whole-study context: Out of about 179 million T cells, an earlier analysis found fewer than 140 million unique TCR beta sequences in total.

Findings and limits, study-wide: A later analysis showed HLA-associated TCR beta chains outstripping equally common others in clonal expansion.

The sequenced sample consisted of PBMCs. This rearrangement joins TRBV6-1 to TRBJ1-1; the D is unclear. The TCR sequence derives from a man in his fifties or sixties in good health and CMV-seropositive. The CDR3 sequence is CASSAEGREAFF. Here the CDR3 DNA reads TGTGCCAGCAGTGCCGAGGGAAGAGAAGCTTTCTTT.